This T cell receptor (beta chain) was sequenced during a study of blood T cells in healthy people across ages. Details on this clonotype: Its target is unknown.

Combining a sample-barcoded 5' primer with a J-beta primer mix, a second PCR ran for 7 to 11 cycles. Sequencing yielded, for each sample, at least 3 million paired-end reads carrying CDR3. TCRdb independently ran MiXCR on the 5' RACE reads; one entry per CDR3 protein. The repertoire holds approximately 360,000 distinct CDR3 sequences, 52% seen once, with 45% to 55% in the top ten. Study observations and caveats: Diversity was estimated from one million T cells, and these estimates were considered underestimates. A greater number of naive CD4+ cells and higher diversity distinguished long-lived donors from aged donors. TCR beta diversity, measured per million T cells, fell in a roughly linear way with age.

The CDR3 contains 14 residues. With 3 bases removed from V and 4 bases from J, the gap between germline ends came to 12 bases. The germline gives CDR1 MDHEN, CDR2 SYDVKM. Sequencing used blood. This receptor was taken from a man between 60 and 70 years old in good health. The rearrangement joins TRBV28 to TRBJ1-2; a weak D match, TRBD1 (6 bases). The CDR3 DNA reads TGTGCCAGCAGTTTTTTCAGGGGCCGCTATGGCTACACCTTC. Its protein is CASSFFRGRYGYTF.